This T cell receptor (beta chain) originates from a study of T cells in localized non-small cell lung cancer (dated by TCRdb to about 2020). Regarding the study in general: Comparing tumors with uninvolved tumor-adjacent lungs, the study looked at the T cell repertoires of hundreds of patients with early-stage NSCLC. The mean age of the NSCLC patients was approximately 71 years, with about 130 men and over 100 women. The cohort was made up of around 240 treatment-naive NSCLC patients whose localized lung tumors had been resected. Findings and caveats that apply to the study as a whole: Of the top 100 tumor clones, a median of 57 were detected in paired uninvolved adjacent lung; under 35 were also among that lung's top 100. Multi-region tumor sequencing was not performed, so intratumor heterogeneity could not be excluded. Longer overall survival was associated with higher T cell density in blood, whereas shorter survival was associated with higher clonality in adjacent lung. Uninvolved tumor-adjacent lung showed the highest T cell clonality, higher than tumor, which suggests more focused antigenic responses in the uninvolved tumor-adjacent lung. Because the study design was exploratory, TCR variables were selected using unadjusted p-values without false-discovery rate correction.

The immunoSEQ Assay was used to sequence TCR beta CDR3 regions from DNA. Per the original workflow: To compute T cell density, TCR beta template counts were normalized to usable DNA, which was estimated by amplifying housekeeping genes. Richness was estimated using the preseqR package, with extrapolation to 400,000 templates for PBMC samples and to 120,000 templates for tissue samples. Clonality was calculated as one minus Pielou's evenness. Tissue-enriched TCRs were identified through differential abundance testing performed on productive amino-acid clonotypes, with a minimum total count of 5 and an alpha of 0.1. The Jaccard Index and the Morisita Overlap Index were used to measure how much the repertoires overlapped between compartments. TCR beta CDR3s were clustered by GLIPH together with public tetramer-defined viral CDR3s, and at least three viral sequences plus V-gene enrichment were required for viral motifs. TCRdb took over this immuneACCESS table, retaining in-frame rearrangements with V and J assigned. Such tables are incomplete; in checked studies, under half of the missing clones stem from an unresolved V gene, and the remainder is unexplained. V, J and clone size reflect that table, while D and trimming were determined from the DNA. The sample profile shows roughly 35,000 clones; approximately 88% of them were found once. About 7.2% of the sample goes to the ten largest clones.

At diagnosis, tumor, uninvolved tumor-adjacent lung and peripheral blood were collected and then preserved as a mix of FFPE and fresh-frozen material. For TCR repertoire profiling, the blood samples were analyzed as peripheral blood mononuclear cells. With regard to this clone: The antigen it recognizes is unknown. No base-level quality is on record; no much larger clone is a single base apart.

Unmatched junction bases come to 10, with V trimmed by 2 bases and J by 0 bases. For CDR1 and CDR2, the germline V gene lists MGHRA and YSYEKL. The CDR3 contains 18 residues, cysteine and phenylalanine counted. Only the CDR3 part of the read is kept: 54 bases, read in frame from the first base. The sample here was peripheral blood, taken before any cancer treatment. The sequence was collected from a woman aged 35 to 70 with stage I lung adenocarcinoma. Recombination connected TRBV4-1 to TRBJ1-2; 9 bases in between match TRBD1. The bases are TGCGCCAGCAGCCAACCATACAGGGGGCCCAGGACTAACTATGGCTACACCTTC. This sequence encodes CASSQPYRGPRTNYGYTF.